This T cell receptor beta chain is drawn from a study of T-cell reconstitution after alpha-beta-depleted transplantation in children. This clonotype was observed a handful of times. CDR1 and CDR2 (germline): SGHVS, FQNEAQ. The CDR3 is made up of 14 amino acids. V was clipped by 5 bases and J by 0 bases, with 10 bases between them. The TCRbeta library incorporated unique molecular identifiers. TCRdb independently ran MiXCR on the PCR reads; one entry per CDR3 protein. The sample shows about 460,000 distinct CDR3 sequences, about an eighth of them seen only once. The J gene is TRBJ2-5, the V gene TRBV7-8, with D unresolved. This specimen was PBMCs from the stem cell graft donor, taken from the stem cell graft. This clonotype was obtained from a human donor who donated a stem cell graft to a child with combined immunodeficiency. CDR3 protein: CASSPRADQETQYF. The DNA of the CDR3 is TGTGCCAGCAGCCCTCGGGCAGACCAAGAGACCCAGTACTTC.